The entry below describes one TCR beta chain. Its specificity is not known. The sample originates from a study of shared clonotypes between healthy human individuals. General study findings and limits: The expectation was that sequencing depth would affect clonotype sharing among donors.

Libraries were prepared by immunoSEQ multiplex PCR; TCRdb keeps only in-frame clonotypes and omits some of them. The sample comprises around 1.4 million clones, 97% to 99% of which are singletons, and about 0.34% rests with the top ten. V lost 2 bases to trimming and J lost 3 bases, with 11 bases between them. The CDR3 spans 14 residues. Germline lookup yields CDR1 MNHEY and CDR2 SVGAGI. Negatively enriched CD4+ T cells were divided by CD45RA into naive and memory. The chain joins TRBV6-5 to TRBJ2-7; D perhaps matches TRBD2 (5 bases). This sequence originates from a man aged 25-45 years in good health. The sequenced sample was naive CD4+ T cells sorted from blood. As for subset: CD45RA+ positively selected. CDR3 nucleotides: TGTGCCAGCAGTTACGCCGGACGGGACTACGAGCAGTACTTC. It is translated as CASSYAGRDYEQYF.